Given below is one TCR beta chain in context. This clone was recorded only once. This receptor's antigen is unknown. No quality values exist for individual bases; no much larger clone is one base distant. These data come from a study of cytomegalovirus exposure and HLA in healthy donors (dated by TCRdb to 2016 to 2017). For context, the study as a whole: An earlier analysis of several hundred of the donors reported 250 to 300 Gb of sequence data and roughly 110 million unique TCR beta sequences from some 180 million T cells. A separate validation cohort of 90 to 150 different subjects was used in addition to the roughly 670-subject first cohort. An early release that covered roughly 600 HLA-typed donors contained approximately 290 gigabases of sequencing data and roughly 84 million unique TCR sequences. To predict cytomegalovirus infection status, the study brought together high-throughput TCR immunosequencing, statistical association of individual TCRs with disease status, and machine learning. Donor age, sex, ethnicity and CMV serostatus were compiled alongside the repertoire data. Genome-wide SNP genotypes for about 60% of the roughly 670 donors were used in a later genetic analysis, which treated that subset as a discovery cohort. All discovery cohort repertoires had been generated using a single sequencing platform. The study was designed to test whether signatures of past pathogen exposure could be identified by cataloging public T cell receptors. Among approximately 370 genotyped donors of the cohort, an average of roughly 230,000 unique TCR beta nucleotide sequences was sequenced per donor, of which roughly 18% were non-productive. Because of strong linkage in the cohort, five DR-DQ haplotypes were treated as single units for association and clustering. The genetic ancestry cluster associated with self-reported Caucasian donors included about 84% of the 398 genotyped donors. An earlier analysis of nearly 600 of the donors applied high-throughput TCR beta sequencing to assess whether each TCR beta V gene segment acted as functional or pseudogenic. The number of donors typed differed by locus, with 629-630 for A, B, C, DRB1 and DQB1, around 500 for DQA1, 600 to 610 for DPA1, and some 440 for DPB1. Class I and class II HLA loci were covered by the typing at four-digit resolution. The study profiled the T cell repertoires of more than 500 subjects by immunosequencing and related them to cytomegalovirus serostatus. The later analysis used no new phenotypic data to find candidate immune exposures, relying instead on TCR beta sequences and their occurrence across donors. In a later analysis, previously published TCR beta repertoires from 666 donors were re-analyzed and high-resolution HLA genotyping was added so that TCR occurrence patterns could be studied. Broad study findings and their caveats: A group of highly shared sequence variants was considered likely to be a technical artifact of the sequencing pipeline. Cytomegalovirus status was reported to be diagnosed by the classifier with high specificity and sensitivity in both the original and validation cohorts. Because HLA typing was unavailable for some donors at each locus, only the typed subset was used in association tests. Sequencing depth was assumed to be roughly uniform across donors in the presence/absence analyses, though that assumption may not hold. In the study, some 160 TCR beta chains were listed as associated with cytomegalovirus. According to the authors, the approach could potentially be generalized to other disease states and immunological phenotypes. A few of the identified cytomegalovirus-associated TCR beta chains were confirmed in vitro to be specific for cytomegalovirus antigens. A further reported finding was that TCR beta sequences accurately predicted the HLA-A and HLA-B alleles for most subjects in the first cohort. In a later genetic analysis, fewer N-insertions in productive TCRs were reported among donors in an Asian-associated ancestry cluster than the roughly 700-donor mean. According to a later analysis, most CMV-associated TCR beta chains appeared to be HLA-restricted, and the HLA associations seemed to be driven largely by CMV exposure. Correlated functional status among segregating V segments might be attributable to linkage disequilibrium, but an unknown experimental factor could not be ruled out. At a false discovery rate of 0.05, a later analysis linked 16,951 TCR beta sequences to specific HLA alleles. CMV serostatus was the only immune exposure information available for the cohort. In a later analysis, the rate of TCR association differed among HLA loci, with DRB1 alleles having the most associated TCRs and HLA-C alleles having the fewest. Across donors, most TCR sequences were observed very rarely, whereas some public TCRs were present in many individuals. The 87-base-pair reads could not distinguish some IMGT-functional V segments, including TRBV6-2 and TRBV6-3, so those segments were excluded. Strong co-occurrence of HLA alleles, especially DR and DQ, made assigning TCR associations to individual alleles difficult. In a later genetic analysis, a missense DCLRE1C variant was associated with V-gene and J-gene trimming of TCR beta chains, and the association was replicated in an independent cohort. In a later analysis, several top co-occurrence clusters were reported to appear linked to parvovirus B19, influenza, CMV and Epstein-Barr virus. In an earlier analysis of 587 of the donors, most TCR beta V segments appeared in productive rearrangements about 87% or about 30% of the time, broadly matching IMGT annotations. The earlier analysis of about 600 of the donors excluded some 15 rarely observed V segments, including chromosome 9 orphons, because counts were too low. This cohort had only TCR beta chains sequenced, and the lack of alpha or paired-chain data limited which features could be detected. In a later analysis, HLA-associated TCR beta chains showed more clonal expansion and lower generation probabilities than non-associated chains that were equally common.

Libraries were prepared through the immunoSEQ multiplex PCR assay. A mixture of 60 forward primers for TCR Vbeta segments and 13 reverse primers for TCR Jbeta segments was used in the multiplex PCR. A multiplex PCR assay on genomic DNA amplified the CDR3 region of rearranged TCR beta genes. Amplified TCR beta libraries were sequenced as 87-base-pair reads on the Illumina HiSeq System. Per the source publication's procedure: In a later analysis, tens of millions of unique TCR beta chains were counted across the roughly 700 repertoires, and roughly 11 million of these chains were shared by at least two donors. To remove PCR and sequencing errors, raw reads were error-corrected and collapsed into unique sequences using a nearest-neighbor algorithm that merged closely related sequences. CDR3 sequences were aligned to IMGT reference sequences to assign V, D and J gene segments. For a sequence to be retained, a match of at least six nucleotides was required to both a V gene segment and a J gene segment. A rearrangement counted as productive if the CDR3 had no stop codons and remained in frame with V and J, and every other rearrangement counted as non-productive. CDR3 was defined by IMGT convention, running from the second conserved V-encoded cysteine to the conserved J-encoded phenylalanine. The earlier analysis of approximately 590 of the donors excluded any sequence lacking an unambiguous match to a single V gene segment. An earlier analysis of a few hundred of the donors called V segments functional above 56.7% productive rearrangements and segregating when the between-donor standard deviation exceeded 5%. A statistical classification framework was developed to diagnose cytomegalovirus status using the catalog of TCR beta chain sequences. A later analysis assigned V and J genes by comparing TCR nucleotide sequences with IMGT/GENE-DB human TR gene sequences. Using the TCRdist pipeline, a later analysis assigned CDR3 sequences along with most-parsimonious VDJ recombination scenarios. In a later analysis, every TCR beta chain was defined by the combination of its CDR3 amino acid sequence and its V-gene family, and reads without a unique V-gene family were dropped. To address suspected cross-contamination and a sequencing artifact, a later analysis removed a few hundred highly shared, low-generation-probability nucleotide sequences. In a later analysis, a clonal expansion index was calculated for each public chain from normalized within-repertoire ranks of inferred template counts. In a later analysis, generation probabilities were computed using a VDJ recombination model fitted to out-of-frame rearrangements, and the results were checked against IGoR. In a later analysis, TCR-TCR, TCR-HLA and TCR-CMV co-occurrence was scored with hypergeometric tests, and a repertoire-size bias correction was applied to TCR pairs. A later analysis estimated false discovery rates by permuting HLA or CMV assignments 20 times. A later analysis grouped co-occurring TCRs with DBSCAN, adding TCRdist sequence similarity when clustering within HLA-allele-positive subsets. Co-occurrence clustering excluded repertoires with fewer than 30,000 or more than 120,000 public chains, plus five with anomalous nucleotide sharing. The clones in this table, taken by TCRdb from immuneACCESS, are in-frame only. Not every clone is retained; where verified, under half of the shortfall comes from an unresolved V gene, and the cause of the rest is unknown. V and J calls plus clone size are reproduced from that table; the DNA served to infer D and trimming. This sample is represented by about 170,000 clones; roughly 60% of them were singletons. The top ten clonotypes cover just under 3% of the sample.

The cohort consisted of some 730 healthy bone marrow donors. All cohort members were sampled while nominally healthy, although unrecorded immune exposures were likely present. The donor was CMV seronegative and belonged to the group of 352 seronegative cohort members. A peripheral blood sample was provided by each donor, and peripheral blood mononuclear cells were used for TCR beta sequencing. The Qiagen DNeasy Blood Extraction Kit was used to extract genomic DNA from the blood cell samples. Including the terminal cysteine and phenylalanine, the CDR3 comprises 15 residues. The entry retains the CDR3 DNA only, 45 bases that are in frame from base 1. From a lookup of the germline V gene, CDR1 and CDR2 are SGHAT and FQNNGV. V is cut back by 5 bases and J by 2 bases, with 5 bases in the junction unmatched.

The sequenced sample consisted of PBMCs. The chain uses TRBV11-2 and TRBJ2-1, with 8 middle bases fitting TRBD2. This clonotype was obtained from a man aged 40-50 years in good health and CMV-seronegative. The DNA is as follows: TGTGCCAGCAGCCGATCGGGACTAGCCTACAATGAGCAGTTCTTC. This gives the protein CASSRSGLAYNEQFF.